The present T cell receptor (beta chain) was sequenced within a study of T cell changes during pregnancy in multiple sclerosis. The CDR3 totals 15 residues. The germline V gene has CDR1 MDHEN and CDR2 SYDVKM. V was pared by 7 bases and J by 7 bases, with 20 bases between. Method: immunoSEQ multiplex PCR; TCRdb's copy keeps in-frame clones and lacks some. The sample holds fewer than 50,000 clones, around 94% seen once. This receptor was identified in a female donor with multiple sclerosis, enrolled in a pregnancy study. This sequence joins TRBV28 and TRBJ2-1; D possibly corresponds to TRBD2 (5 bases). Here the sequenced sample was CD8+ T cells from peripheral blood mononuclear cells, taken before pregnancy. Here the CDR3 DNA reads TGTGCCAGCACTACGGGCAGCGGTACGAGAAATGAGCAGTTCTTC. This sequence encodes CASTTGSGTRNEQFF.